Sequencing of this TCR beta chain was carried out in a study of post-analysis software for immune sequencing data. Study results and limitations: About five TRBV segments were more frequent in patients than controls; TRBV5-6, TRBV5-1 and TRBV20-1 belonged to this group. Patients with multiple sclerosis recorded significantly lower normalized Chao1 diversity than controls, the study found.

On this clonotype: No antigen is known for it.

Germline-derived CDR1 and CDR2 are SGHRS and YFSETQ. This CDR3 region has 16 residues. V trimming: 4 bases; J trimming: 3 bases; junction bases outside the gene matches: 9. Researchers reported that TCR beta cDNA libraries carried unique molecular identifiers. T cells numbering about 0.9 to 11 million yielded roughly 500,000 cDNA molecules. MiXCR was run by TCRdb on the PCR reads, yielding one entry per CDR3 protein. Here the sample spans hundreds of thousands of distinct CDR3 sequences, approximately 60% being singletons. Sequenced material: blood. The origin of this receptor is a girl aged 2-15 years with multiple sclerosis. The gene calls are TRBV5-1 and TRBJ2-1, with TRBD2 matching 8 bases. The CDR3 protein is CASSPSTSGSYNEQFF. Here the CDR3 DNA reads TGCGCCAGCAGCCCTTCGACGAGCGGGAGCTACAATGAGCAGTTCTTC.